In this sample, the clone carrying this TCR beta chain turned up once. What it recognizes is unknown. Generated by immunoSEQ multiplex PCR, the TCRdb table keeps only in-frame clones and is missing some. This sample has about 140,000 clones, with just under 95% found just once. This sample stems from a study of T cell responses to AZD1222 COVID-19 vaccine. Overall study findings and caveats: Repertoire collection took place solely once the T cell response had peaked.

The sequences come from peripheral blood, collected on day 0 of AZD1222 vaccination. The source of this sequence is an adult in good health.

The CDR3 DNA sequence: TGTGCCAGCAGCCAAGGCGGGAGCCCCACAGATACGCAGTATTTT. Translation: CASSQGGSPTDTQYF. The chain joins TRBV3-1 (or the pseudogene TRBV3-2) to TRBJ2-3; TRBD2 matches 7 bases. The junction had 3 bases not matched to a gene; V was cut back by 1 base and J by 2 bases. The CDR3 has 15 residues. Germline V gene lookup returns CDR1 LGHDT and CDR2 YNNKEL (reference sequence).